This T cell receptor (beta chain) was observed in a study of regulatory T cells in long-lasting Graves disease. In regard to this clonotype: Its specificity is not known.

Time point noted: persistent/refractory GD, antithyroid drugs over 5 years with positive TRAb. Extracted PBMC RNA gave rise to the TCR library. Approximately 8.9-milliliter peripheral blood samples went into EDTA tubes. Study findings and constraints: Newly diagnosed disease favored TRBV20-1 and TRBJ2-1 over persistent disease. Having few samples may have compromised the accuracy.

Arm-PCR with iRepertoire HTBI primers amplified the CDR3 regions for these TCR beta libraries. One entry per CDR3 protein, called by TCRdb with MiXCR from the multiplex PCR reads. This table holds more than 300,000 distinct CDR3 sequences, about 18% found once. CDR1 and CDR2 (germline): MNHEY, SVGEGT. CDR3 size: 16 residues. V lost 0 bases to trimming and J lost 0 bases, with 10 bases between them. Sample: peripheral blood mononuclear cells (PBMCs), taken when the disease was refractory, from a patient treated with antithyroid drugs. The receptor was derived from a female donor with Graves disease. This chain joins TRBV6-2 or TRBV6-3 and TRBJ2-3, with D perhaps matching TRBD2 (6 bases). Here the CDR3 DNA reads TGTGCCAGCAGTTACTCCCCCCGGGGGAGCACAGATACGCAGTATTTT. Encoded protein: CASSYSPRGSTDTQYF.